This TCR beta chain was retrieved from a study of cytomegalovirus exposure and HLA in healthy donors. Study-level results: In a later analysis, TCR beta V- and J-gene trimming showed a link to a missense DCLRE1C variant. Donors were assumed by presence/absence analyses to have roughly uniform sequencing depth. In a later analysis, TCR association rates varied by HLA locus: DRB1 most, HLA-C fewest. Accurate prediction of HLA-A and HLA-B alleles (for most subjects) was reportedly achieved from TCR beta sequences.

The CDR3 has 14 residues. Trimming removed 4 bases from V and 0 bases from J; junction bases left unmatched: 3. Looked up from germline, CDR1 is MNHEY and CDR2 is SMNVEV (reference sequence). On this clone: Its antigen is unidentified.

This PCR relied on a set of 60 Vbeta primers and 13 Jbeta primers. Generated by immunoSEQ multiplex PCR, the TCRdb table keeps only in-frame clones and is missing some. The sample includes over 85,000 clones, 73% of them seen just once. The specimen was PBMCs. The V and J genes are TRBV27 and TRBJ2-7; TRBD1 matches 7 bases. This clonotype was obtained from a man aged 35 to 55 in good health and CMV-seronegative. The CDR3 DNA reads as TGTGCCAGCAGTTGGGACAGTTCCTCCTACGAGCAGTACTTC. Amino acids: CASSWDSSSYEQYF.